Listed here is a single T cell receptor (beta chain). What it recognizes is unknown. The entry originates in a study of T cell repertoires in cytomegalovirus infection. Whole-study context: Public TCR beta signatures indicated both CMV infection and matching HLA type.

Germline V gene data show CDR1 as KGHSH and CDR2 as LQKENI. This CDR3 is built from 15 residues. With 3 bases removed from V and 3 bases from J, the gap between germline ends came to 15 bases. Broader study findings: CMV carriers with the relevant HLA were identified by cumulative public TCR beta family frequency. Dominating the ex vivo response were TCR beta clonotypes that were CMV-specific and HLA-C-restricted.

TCRdb called the reads again in MiXCR, with one record for every CDR3 protein. Of under 150,000 distinct CDR3 sequences listed, roughly 9% are singletons. J is TRBJ2-7 and V is TRBV18; perhaps TRBD1 as D (5 bases). The clonotype comes from a human donor in good health (CMV status not recorded). Some clones in this sample may be carry-over from other donors' samples. Sequencing was carried out using PBMCs. CDR3 amino acids: CASSPPVDRRYEQYF. In nucleotides, the CDR3 is TGTGCCAGCTCACCCCCCGTAGACAGACGCTACGAGCAGTACTTC.